This TCR beta chain derives from a study of OX40 agonist ivuxolimab in advanced cancers. This CDR3 has 16 amino acids. Germline lookup yields CDR1 SNHLY and CDR2 FYNNEI. V lost 6 bases, J lost 0 bases, and 9 bases stayed unmatched. The protocol was immunoSEQ multiplex PCR, while the TCRdb copy is restricted to in-frame clones and leaves out a portion. The table lists tens of thousands of clones, around 87% of them singletons. V and J are TRBV2 and TRBJ1-1, with 8 nucleotides matching TRBD1. The material sequenced was CD4+ or CD8+ T cells sorted from blood, taken in a trial of the OX40 agonist ivuxolimab. This receptor was taken from an adult with an advanced solid tumor such as melanoma, head and neck, liver or kidney cancer. CDR3 DNA sequence: TGTGCCAGCAGGCTTCAGGGGGCGAGTATGAACACTGAAGCTTTCTTT. It is translated as CASRLQGASMNTEAFF.